This entry lists 27 T cell receptor beta chains sequenced from one sample in a study of cytomegalovirus exposure and HLA in healthy donors. PCR used 60 Vbeta primers and 13 Jbeta primers. Repertoires were generated with immunoSEQ multiplex PCR, while TCRdb's copy carries only in-frame clones and drops some. The table lists about 180,000 clones, about 77% of them singletons. Input material: PBMCs. All receptors derive from a woman in her 30s in good health and CMV-seropositive.

The CDR3 region is CASSPGRGGPGTGELFF. The CDR3 DNA reads as TGCGCCAGCAGCCCGGGGCGGGGGGGCCCGGGCACCGGGGAGCTGTTTTTT. The J gene is TRBJ2-2, the V gene TRBV4-3, with 9 bases identical to TRBD2. The J segment lost 4 bases and the V segment lost 4 bases, leaving 10 bases of the junction unmatched. CDR1 is LGHNA and CDR2 is YSLEER in the germline V gene. CDR3 length: 17 residues.

The genes are TRBV4-1 and TRBJ1-1; D not resolved. Trimming left V 0 bases short and J 1 base short, with 12 bases between. The germline CDR1 and CDR2 sequences are MGHRA and YSYEKL. The CDR3 sequence is 16 residues long. CDR3 coding DNA: TGCGCCAGCAGCCAAGATGGTTTCCCAGGGAACACTGAAGCTTTCTTT. Encoded protein: CASSQDGFPGNTEAFF.

This chain joins TRBV9 and TRBJ1-2; D not resolved. V was pared by 3 bases and J by 3 bases, with 9 bases between. This CDR3 region has 13 residues. The V gene's germline CDR1 is SGDLS and CDR2 YYNGEE. The CDR3 is CASSAERDYGYTF. The CDR3 DNA is TGTGCCAGCAGCGCCGAACGGGACTATGGCTACACCTTC.

This chain joins TRBV6-6 and TRBJ2-5; TRBD1 matches at 7 bases. Germline loops: CDR1 MNHNY, CDR2 SVGAGI (reference sequence). The CDR3 runs to 14 residues. The V gene end was trimmed by 7 bases and the J gene end by 0 bases; junction bases not matched to a gene: 5. The CDR3 DNA follows: TGTGCCAGCACCAGACAGGGCTACCAAGAGACCCAGTACTTC. Its translation: CASTRQGYQETQYF.

The V gene is TRBV10-2, the J gene TRBJ2-3, with 11 bases matching TRBD1. The CDR3 totals 14 residues. Germline CDR1 is WSHSY and CDR2 is SAAADI. The V and J ends lost 8 bases and 1 base, in that order; junction bases with no gene match: 2. CDR3 region: CASLGQGGTDTQYF. In DNA, the CDR3 is TGCGCCAGCCTGGGACAGGGGGGCACAGATACGCAGTATTTT.

The chain combines TRBV4-1 with TRBJ1-5; D is ambiguous. Trimming took 0 bases from V and 7 from J, leaving 7 bases between them. Germline V lookup: CDR1 MGHRA, CDR2 YSYEKL. This CDR3 has 13 amino acids. The CDR3 DNA is TGCGCCAGCAGCCAAGAGAACAGCCAGCCCCAGCATTTT. Protein sequence: CASSQENSQPQHF.

This chain connects TRBV28 to TRBJ2-3; tentatively, D is TRBD1 (6 bases). V was clipped by 3 bases and J by 2 bases, with 12 bases between them. From germline, CDR1 is MDHEN and CDR2 SYDVKM. The length of the CDR3 is 15 residues. The CDR3 nucleotides are TGTGCCAGCAGTTTTGAGGGGGACACCACAGATACGCAGTATTTT. Its protein product is CASSFEGDTTDTQYF.

The J gene is TRBJ2-2, the V gene TRBV5-1; 7 nucleotides agree with TRBD1. The CDR3 covers 16 residues. The J segment lost 6 bases and the V segment lost 4 bases, leaving 12 bases of the junction unmatched. CDR1 SGHRS and CDR2 YFSETQ come from the germline V gene. The CDR3: CASSPMGQLRAGELFF. DNA for the CDR3: TGCGCCAGCAGCCCCATGGGACAGCTCAGGGCCGGGGAGCTGTTTTTT.

This chain links TRBV19 with TRBJ1-1, with D perhaps TRBD1 (6 bases). The CDR3 has 14 residues. V dropped 1 base and J dropped 1 base, with 7 bases sitting between them. Germline V CDR1 and CDR2: LNHDA, SQIVND (reference sequence). CDR3 in DNA: TGTGCCAGTAGTATAGGGACAGAGAACACTGAAGCTTTCTTT. Its protein product is CASSIGTENTEAFF.

The chain uses TRBV4-1 and TRBJ2-3; 8 nucleotides agree with TRBD2. Germline values: CDR1 MGHRA, CDR2 YSYEKL. With V trimmed by 3 bases and J by 2 bases, 13 bases remained unmatched. This CDR3 has 18 residues. Here the CDR3 reads CASSHRLAGLTDTDTQYF. DNA of the CDR3: TGCGCCAGCAGCCATCGGCTAGCGGGTCTCACTGACACAGATACGCAGTATTTT.

CDR3 sequence reads: CASSQEGGSETQYF. The CDR3 coding sequence is TGCGCCAGCAGCCAAGAAGGAGGGTCAGAGACCCAGTACTTC. The rearrangement joins TRBV4-1 to TRBJ2-5; weak D call: TRBD2 (6 bases). Trimming took 0 bases from V and 4 from J, leaving 9 bases between them. Germline V gene sequence: CDR1 MGHRA, CDR2 YSYEKL. The CDR3 is made up of 14 amino acids.

J is TRBJ2-1 and V is TRBV6-5; maybe TRBD1 (6 bases). Between the trimmed V and J ends, which lost 6 bases and 1 base, there was a span of 10 bases. The CDR3 is made up of 14 amino acids. Germline-derived CDR1 and CDR2 are MNHEY and SVGAGI. CDR3 protein: CASRLRGSYNEQFF. The CDR3 nucleotides are TGTGCCAGCAGACTCAGGGGATCCTACAATGAGCAGTTCTTC.

The genes are TRBV10-3 and TRBJ2-7; the match to TRBD2 covers 8 bases. Germline-derived CDR1 and CDR2 are ENHRY and SYGVKD. The CDR3 consists of 15 residues. V lost 5 bases, J lost 6 bases, and 12 bases stayed unmatched. Written as DNA, the CDR3 is TGTGCCATCAGTCCGCAACCGGGACTAGGGGTCGAGCAGTACTTC. Translation gives CAISPQPGLGVEQYF.

The chain couples TRBV10-3 to TRBJ2-3; the match to TRBD1 covers 9 bases. Germline CDR1 and CDR2: ENHRY and SYGVKD. The CDR3 is 16 residues long. V gave up 0 bases and J gave up 7 bases; unmatched junction bases: 8. CDR3 DNA: TGTGCCATCAGTGAGTCGGATTGGACAGGGGCAAATACGCAGTATTTT. Its protein is CAISESDWTGANTQYF.

This chain joins TRBV6-6 and TRBJ1-1; weak D call: TRBD1 (5 bases). From germline, CDR1 is MNHNY and CDR2 SVGAGI (reference sequence). Trimming removed 0 bases from V and 1 base from J, with 6 bases in between. This CDR3 has 14 amino acids. The CDR3 region has the DNA TGTGCCAGCAGTTACTCTACAGGGAACACTGAAGCTTTCTTT. Amino acid sequence: CASSYSTGNTEAFF.

The chain uses TRBV28 and TRBJ1-5, with 8 bases aligning to TRBD1. Losses at the gene ends were 2 bases for V and 5 bases for J; bases not matched to a gene: 5. The germline CDR1 and CDR2 sequences are MDHEN and SYDVKM. This CDR3 has 15 amino acids. The CDR3 nucleotides are TGTGCCAGCAGTTTAGAGACAGGGGCCGATCAGCCCCAGCATTTT. This codes for CASSLETGADQPQHF.

This clone was counted once. The chain combines TRBV5-1 with TRBJ1-4; 9 bases align to TRBD1. Germline loops: CDR1 SGHRS, CDR2 YFSETQ. V was pared by 4 bases and J by 3 bases, with 13 bases of the junction left unmatched. CDR3 length: 18 amino acids. Here the CDR3 reads CASSRRQGGVGSNEKLFF. In DNA, the CDR3 is TGCGCCAGCAGCCGACGACAGGGGGGAGTAGGGTCTAATGAAAAACTGTTTTTT.

The rearrangement links TRBV29-1 to TRBJ1-5, with 8 bases fitting TRBD1. V was pared by 7 bases and J by 6 bases, with 11 bases of the junction left unmatched. This CDR3 contains 14 residues. Germline values: CDR1 SQVTM, CDR2 ANQGSEA. CDR3 coding DNA: TGCAGCGCATCCCAGGGGGCGGTGAGTCAGCCCCAGCATTTT. It translates to CSASQGAVSQPQHF.

This sequence joins TRBV9 and TRBJ2-3, with unresolved D. The CDR3 contains 13 residues. V lost 4 bases to trimming and J lost 6 bases, with 12 bases between them. CDR1 is SGDLS, CDR2 YYNGEE, per germline. The CDR3 is CASSKELGDTQYF. The CDR3 DNA reads TGTGCCAGCAGCAAAGAACTCGGGGATACGCAGTATTTT.

The chain joins TRBV5-6 to TRBJ1-3; no reliable D call. V was shortened by 3 bases and J by 6 bases, with 16 bases between the two germline ends. Germline V gene data show CDR1 as SGHDT and CDR2 as YYEEEE. The CDR3 is 15 amino acids. CDR3 sequence reads: CASSSPGTEQNTIYF. The CDR3 DNA follows: TGTGCCAGCAGCTCCCCCGGCACAGAACAAAACACCATATATTTT.

This clone was seen more than once but under ten times. V is TRBV5-1 and J is TRBJ2-7; D ambiguous. CDR1 is SGHRS and CDR2 is YFSETQ in the germline V gene. The V end lost 2 bases, the J end lost 3 bases, and 12 bases lay between the germline ends. The CDR3 contains 14 residues. The CDR3 loop reads CASSFQARVYEQYF. CDR3 nucleotides: TGCGCCAGCAGCTTCCAGGCCAGAGTCTACGAGCAGTACTTC.

This chain links TRBV10-3 with TRBJ2-7; D not resolved. This CDR3 has 13 amino acids. Trimming cost V 11 bases and J 2 bases, with 16 bases left between them. The germline V gene encodes CDR1 ENHRY and CDR2 SYGVKD. Written as DNA, the CDR3 is TGTGCCGCGGCCGAAGCTAAGACCTACGAGCAGTACTTC. It is translated as CAAAEAKTYEQYF.

This chain links TRBV9 with TRBJ2-7; no clear D gene. From germline, CDR1 is SGDLS and CDR2 YYNGEE. The V gene lost 0 bases and the J gene lost 3 bases, with 7 bases spanning the gap. The CDR3 length is 13 residues. The CDR3 loop reads CASSVGPIYEQYF. The CDR3 bases are TGTGCCAGCAGCGTAGGGCCAATCTACGAGCAGTACTTC.

The rearrangement links TRBV5-5 to TRBJ1-2, with D hard to call. This CDR3 contains 15 residues. Per germline, CDR1 SGHKS and CDR2 YYEKEE (reference sequence). The ends were cut back, 0 bases at V and 0 bases at J, with 9 bases in the middle. CDR3 bases: TGTGCCAGCAGCTTGGGATTGTCAGCTAACTATGGCTACACCTTC. Its translation: CASSLGLSANYGYTF.

This clone was counted a few times. The CDR3 here is CAGRDRGRPEQYF. The CDR3 coding sequence is TGTGCCGGGAGGGACAGGGGGCGGCCCGAGCAGTACTTC. The chain employs TRBV7-8 and TRBJ2-7, with 12 bases that match TRBD1. The CDR3 totals 13 residues. V shed 11 bases and J 6 bases; nucleotides not matched to a gene: 8. Germline CDR1 reads SGHVS; CDR2 reads FQNEAQ.

V and J are TRBV7-6 and TRBJ2-7, with 8 bases lining up with TRBD1. The CDR3 length is 14 residues. Germline values: CDR1 SGHVS, CDR2 FNYEAQ. The J segment lost 5 bases and the V segment lost 4 bases, leaving 7 bases of the junction unmatched. The CDR3 is CASSSRTGQDEQYF. The CDR3 DNA reads as TGTGCCAGCAGCTCCAGGACAGGGCAAGACGAGCAGTACTTC.

This chain connects TRBV6-5 to TRBJ1-5, with 9 bases identical to TRBD1. The V and J ends lost 2 bases and 5 bases, in that order; junction bases with no gene match: 4. This CDR3 is 15 amino acids long. CDR1 MNHEY and CDR2 SVGAGI come from the germline V gene. This CDR3 reads CASSYRTGADQPQHF. DNA for the CDR3: TGTGCCAGCAGTTACAGGACAGGGGCCGATCAGCCCCAGCATTTT.